This TCR beta chain was captured by sequencing in a study of blood T cell repertoires in COVID-19. Study-wide context: The United States, Italy and Spain were the sources of the acute and convalescent COVID-19 samples. PBMCs, B-cell-depleted T cells, or T cells provided the cDNA or gDNA that made up the material.

In the authors' methods: Amplification of reference gene primers was used by the study to estimate nucleated cell counts. This table comes from immunoSEQ multiplex PCR, and its TCRdb copy is limited to in-frame clones, with some not included. The V and J calls and clone size are taken from that table; D and trimming were inferred from the DNA. The sample carries 50,000 to 70,000 clones, 80% to 95% recorded once. The germline V gene has CDR1 KGHSH and CDR2 LQKENI. This CDR3 has 12 residues. The ends were cut back, 2 bases at V and 3 bases at J, with 5 bases in the middle. The receptor was derived from a human donor with active COVID-19. The donor label of this sample is uncertain. This chain connects TRBV18 to TRBJ2-7; D uncertain. The specimen was peripheral blood. CDR3 bases: TGTGCCAGCTCACCAGAGAACTACGAGCAGTACTTC. Its translation is CASSPENYEQYF.